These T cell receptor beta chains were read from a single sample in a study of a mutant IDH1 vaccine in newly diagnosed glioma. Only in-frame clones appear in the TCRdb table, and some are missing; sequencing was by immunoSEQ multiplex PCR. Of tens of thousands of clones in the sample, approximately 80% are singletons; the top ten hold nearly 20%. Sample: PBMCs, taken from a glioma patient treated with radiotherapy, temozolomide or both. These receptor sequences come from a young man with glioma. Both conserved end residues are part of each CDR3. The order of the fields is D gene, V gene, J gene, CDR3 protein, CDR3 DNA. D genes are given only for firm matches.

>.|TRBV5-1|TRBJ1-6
CASSRQERSSYNSPLHF
TGCGCCAGCAGCCGGCAGGAAAGAAGCTCCTATAATTCACCCCTCCACTTT
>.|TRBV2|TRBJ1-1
CTSSVGLTNTEAFF
TGTACCAGCAGTGTAGGTCTGACGAACACTGAAGCTTTCTTT
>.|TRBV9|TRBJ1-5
CASSVQGFGQPQHF
TGTGCCAGCAGCGTTCAGGGGTTTGGACAGCCCCAGCATTTT
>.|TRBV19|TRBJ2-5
CASSTRGTQETQYF
TGTGCCAGTAGTACCCGGGGAACCCAAGAGACCCAGTACTTC
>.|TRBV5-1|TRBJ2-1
CASSLEGGSEFNEQFF
TGCGCCAGCAGCTTAGAGGGGGGCAGCGAATTCAATGAGCAGTTCTTC
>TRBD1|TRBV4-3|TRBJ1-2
CASSQETGGNYGYTF
TGCGCCAGCAGCCAGGAGACAGGGGGGAACTATGGCTACACCTTC
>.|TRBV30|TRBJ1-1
CAWSKWGNTEAFF
TGTGCCTGGAGCAAATGGGGGAACACTGAAGCTTTCTTT
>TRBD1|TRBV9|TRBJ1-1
CASSPGTGGNTEAFF
TGTGCCAGCAGTCCTGGGACAGGGGGTAACACTGAAGCTTTCTTT
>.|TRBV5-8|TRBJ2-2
CASSASRNTGELFF
TGTGCCAGCAGCGCCTCAAGGAACACCGGGGAGCTGTTTTTT
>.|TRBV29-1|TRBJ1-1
CSVGGVVGNRAFF
TGCAGCGTTGGAGGTGTAGTAGGGAACAGGGCTTTCTTT
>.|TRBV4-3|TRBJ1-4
CASSQDWGTQEKLFF
TGCGCCAGCAGCCAAGATTGGGGGACTCAGGAAAAACTGTTTTTT
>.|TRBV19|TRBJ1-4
CASSIGVRRTGEKLFF
TGTGCCAGTAGTATAGGGGTGAGGAGAACAGGCGAAAAACTGTTTTTT
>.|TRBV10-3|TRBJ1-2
CAISESRGARGNYGYTF
TGTGCCATCAGTGAGTCGAGGGGGGCGAGGGGGAACTATGGCTACACCTTC
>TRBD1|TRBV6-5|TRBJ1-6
CASSYTDRVNSPLHF
TGTGCCAGCAGTTACACCGACAGGGTCAATTCACCCCTCCACTTT
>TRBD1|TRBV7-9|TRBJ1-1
CASSLGQFNTEAFF
TGTGCCAGCAGCTTGGGACAGTTCAACACTGAAGCTTTCTTT
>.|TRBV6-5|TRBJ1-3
CASTGARAGNTIYF
TGTGCCAGCACTGGGGCCAGGGCCGGAAACACCATATATTTT
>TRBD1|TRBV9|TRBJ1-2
CASSVTGGTNYGYTF
TGTGCCAGCAGCGTCACAGGGGGAACTAACTATGGCTACACCTTC
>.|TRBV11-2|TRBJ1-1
CASSSKGGAEWMNTEAFF
TGTGCCAGCAGCTCCAAGGGGGGGGCGGAGTGGATGAACACTGAAGCTTTCTTT
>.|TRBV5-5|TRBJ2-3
CASSPLGWSDTQYF
TGTGCCAGCAGCCCCCTGGGGTGGTCGGATACGCAGTATTTT
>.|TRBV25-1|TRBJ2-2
CASSEYPGQPNTGELFF
TGTGCCAGCAGTGAATATCCGGGACAACCGAACACCGGGGAGCTGTTTTTT
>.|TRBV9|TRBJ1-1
CASSVGSLGFNTEAFF
TGTGCCAGCAGCGTAGGCAGTTTAGGGTTTAACACTGAAGCTTTCTTT
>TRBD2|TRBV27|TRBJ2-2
CASSLEGRGTGELFF
TGTGCCAGCAGCTTGGAGGGGAGGGGCACCGGGGAGCTGTTTTTT
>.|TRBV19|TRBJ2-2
CASSIWEFGELFF
TGTGCCAGTAGTATATGGGAGTTCGGGGAGCTGTTTTTT
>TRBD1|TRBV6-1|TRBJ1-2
CASSYFGTDYGYTF
TGTGCCAGCAGCTACTTCGGGACAGATTATGGCTACACCTTC
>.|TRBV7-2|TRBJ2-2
CASSFKGRDTGELFF
TGTGCCAGCAGCTTTAAGGGCCGGGACACCGGGGAGCTGTTTTTT
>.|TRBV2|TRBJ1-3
CASSEARRSPLSGNTIYF
TGTGCCAGCAGTGAAGCGCGTCGGTCGCCGCTCTCTGGAAACACCATATATTTT
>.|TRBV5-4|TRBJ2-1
CASSSGYNEQFF
TGTGCCAGCAGTTCAGGGTACAATGAGCAGTTCTTC
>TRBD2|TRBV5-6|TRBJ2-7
CASSLIRRGGTYEQYF
TGTGCCAGCAGCTTGATCAGGCGGGGGGGTACCTACGAGCAGTACTTC
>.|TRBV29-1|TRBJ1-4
CSGRGGEKLFF
TGCAGCGGACGGGGGGGAGAAAAACTGTTTTTT
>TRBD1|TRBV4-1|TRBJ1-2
CASSQEQGAGYGYTF
TGCGCCAGCAGCCAAGAACAGGGGGCCGGCTATGGCTACACCTTC
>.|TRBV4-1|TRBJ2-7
CASSQVPDSNNEQYF
TGCGCCAGCAGCCAAGTACCGGATTCGAACAACGAGCAGTACTTC
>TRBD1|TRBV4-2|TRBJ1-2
CASSQADRGLYGYTF
TGTGCCAGCAGCCAAGCGGACAGGGGACTCTATGGCTACACCTTC
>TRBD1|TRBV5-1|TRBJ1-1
CASSLVAGGNTEAFF
TGCGCCAGCAGCTTGGTTGCAGGGGGGAACACTGAAGCTTTCTTT
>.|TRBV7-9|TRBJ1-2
CASSLGANYGYTF
TGTGCCAGCAGCTTGGGGGCTAACTATGGCTACACCTTC
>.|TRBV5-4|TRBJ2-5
CASSLGGQETQYF
TGTGCCAGCAGCTTGGGTGGCCAAGAGACCCAGTACTTC
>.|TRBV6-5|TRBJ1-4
CASSYSGQPNEKLFF
TGTGCCAGCAGTTACTCCGGACAGCCTAATGAAAAACTGTTTTTT
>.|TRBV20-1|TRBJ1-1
CSAGDNTEAFF
TGCAGCGCGGGGGACAACACTGAAGCTTTCTTT
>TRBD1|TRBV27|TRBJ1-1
CASRRQGAFTEAFF
TGTGCCAGCCGCCGACAGGGGGCTTTCACTGAAGCTTTCTTT
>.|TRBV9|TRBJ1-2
CASSQGYDYGYTF
TGTGCCAGCAGCCAGGGGTATGACTATGGCTACACCTTC
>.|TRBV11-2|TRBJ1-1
CASSSRGTEAFF
TGTGCCAGCAGTTCGAGGGGGACTGAAGCTTTCTTT
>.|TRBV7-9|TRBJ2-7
CASSRPTGYEQYF
TGTGCCAGCAGCCGTCCGACAGGCTACGAGCAGTACTTC
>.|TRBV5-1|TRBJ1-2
CASSLAGRTEDGYTF
TGCGCCAGCAGCTTGGCCGGAAGGACTGAAGATGGCTACACCTTC
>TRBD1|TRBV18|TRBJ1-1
CASSRQGQGINTEAFF
TGTGCCAGCTCGCGACAGGGGCAAGGAATAAACACTGAAGCTTTCTTT
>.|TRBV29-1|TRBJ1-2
CSVAANAGYGYTF
TGCAGCGTTGCAGCGAATGCGGGCTATGGCTACACCTTC
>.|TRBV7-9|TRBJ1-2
CASSFSTGNGYTF
TGTGCCAGCAGCTTTTCCACAGGGAATGGCTACACCTTC